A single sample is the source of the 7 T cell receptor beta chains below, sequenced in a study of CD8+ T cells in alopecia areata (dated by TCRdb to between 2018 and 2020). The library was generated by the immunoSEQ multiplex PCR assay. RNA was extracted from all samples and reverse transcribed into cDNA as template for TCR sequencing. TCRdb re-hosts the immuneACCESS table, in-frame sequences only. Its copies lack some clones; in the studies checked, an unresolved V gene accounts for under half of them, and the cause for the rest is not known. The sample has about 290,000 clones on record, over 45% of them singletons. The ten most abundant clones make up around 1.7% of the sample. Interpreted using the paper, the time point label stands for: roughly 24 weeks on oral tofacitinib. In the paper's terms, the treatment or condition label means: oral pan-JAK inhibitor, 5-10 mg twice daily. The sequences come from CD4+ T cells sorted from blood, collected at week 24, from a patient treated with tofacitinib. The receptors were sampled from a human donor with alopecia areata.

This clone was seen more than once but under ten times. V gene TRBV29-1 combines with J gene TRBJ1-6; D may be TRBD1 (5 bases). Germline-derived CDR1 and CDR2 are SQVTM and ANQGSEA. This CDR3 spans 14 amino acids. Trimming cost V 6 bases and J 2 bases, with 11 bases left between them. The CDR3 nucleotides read TGCAGCGTCCGGGAGGGGACCTATAATTCACCCCTCCACTTT. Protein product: CSVREGTYNSPLHF.

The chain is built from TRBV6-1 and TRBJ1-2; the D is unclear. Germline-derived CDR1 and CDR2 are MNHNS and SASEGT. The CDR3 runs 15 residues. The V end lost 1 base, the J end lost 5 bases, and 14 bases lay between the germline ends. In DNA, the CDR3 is TGTGCCAGCAGTGAAGTGCCCGGGGTAGGGTATGGCTACACCTTC. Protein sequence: CASSEVPGVGYGYTF.

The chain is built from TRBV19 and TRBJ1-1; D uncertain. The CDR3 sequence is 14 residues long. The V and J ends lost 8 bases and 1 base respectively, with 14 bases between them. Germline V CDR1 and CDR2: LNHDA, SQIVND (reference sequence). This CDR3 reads CASGKGRKNTEAFF. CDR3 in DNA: TGTGCCAGTGGGAAAGGACGGAAGAACACTGAAGCTTTCTTT.

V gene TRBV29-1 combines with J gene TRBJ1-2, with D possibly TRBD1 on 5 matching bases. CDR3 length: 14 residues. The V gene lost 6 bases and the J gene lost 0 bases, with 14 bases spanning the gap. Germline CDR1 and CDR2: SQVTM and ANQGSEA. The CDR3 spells CSVSGTPTNYGYTF. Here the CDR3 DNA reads TGCAGCGTATCCGGGACTCCTACTAACTATGGCTACACCTTC.

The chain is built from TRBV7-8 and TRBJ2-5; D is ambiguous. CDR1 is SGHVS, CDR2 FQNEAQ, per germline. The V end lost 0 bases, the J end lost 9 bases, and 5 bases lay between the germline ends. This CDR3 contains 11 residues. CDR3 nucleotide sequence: TGTGCCAGCAGCTTAGCGATGGCCCAGTACTTC. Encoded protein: CASSLAMAQYF.

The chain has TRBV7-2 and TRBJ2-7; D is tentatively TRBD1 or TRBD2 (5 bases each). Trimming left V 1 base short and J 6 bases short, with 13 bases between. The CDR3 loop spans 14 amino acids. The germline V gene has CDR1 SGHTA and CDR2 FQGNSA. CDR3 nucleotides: TGTGCCAGCAGCTTAGACTTGTGGGACGGCGAGCAGTACTTC. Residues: CASSLDLWDGEQYF.

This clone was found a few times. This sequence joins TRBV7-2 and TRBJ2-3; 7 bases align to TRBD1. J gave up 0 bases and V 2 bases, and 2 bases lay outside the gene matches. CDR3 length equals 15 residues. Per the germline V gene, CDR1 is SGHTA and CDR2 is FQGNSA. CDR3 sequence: CASSLRGQSTDTQYF. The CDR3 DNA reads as TGTGCCAGCAGCTTAAGGGGACAGAGCACAGATACGCAGTATTTT.